The 19 T cell receptor beta chains listed next were all sequenced from one sample in a study of T cells after yellow fever vaccination. TCRdb reprocessed the 5' RACE reads with MiXCR, giving one entry per CDR3 protein. The sample lists some 300,000 distinct CDR3 sequences; less than 9.5% were seen once. The starting material was CD4+ T cells sorted from PBMCs, obtained 5 days after the yellow fever booster vaccination. These receptors came from a man aged 18 to 35 who received the YFV17D yellow fever vaccine.

The V call is TRBV27, the J call TRBJ2-3; possibly TRBD2 for D (5 bases). Germline V gene lookup returns CDR1 MNHEY and CDR2 SMNVEV (reference sequence). The CDR3 extends over 14 amino acids. Trimming cost V 5 bases and J 0 bases, with 9 bases left between them. Written as DNA, the CDR3 is TGTGCCAGCAGTAGGAGGAGGAGCACAGATACGCAGTATTTT. This gives the protein CASSRRRSTDTQYF.

This clonotype was seen only a few times. The gene calls are TRBV2 and TRBJ2-5; no firm D call. The CDR3 contains 13 residues. V was clipped by 8 bases and J by 0 bases, with 10 bases between them. The V gene's germline CDR1 is SNHLY and CDR2 FYNNEI. The CDR3 protein is CASLRRYQETQYF. For the CDR3, the DNA is TGTGCCAGCTTGCGGCGGTACCAAGAGACCCAGTACTTC.

Many counts were recorded for this clonotype. The chain is built from TRBV11-2 and TRBJ2-5; 7 bases are shared with TRBD2. CDR1 is SGHAT, CDR2 FQNNGV, per germline. This CDR3 region has 17 residues. V trimming: 4 bases; J trimming: 3 bases; junction bases outside the gene matches: 14. CDR3: CASSSRTQRGDKETQYF. Here the CDR3 DNA reads TGTGCCAGCAGCTCCAGGACCCAGCGGGGCGATAAAGAGACCCAGTACTTC.

This clonotype was picked up a small number of times. Here the CDR3 reads CSAWTDNYGYTF. CDR3 bases: TGCAGTGCTTGGACCGATAACTATGGCTACACCTTC. The chain recombines TRBV20-1 with TRBJ1-2; D call uncertain. The germline V gene encodes CDR1 DFQATT and CDR2 SNEGSKA (reference sequence). The CDR3 is 12 amino acids. Trimming left V 5 bases short and J 1 base short, with 8 bases between.

This clonotype appeared many times. The chain has TRBV2 and TRBJ1-6; 10 nucleotides agree with TRBD1. This CDR3 has 13 amino acids. Trimming at V came to 11 bases and at J to 9 bases, leaving 7 bases not matched to a gene. Germline V gives CDR1 SNHLY, CDR2 FYNNEI. The CDR3 is CAGRTGGLSPLHF. DNA of the CDR3: TGTGCCGGACGGACAGGGGGTCTTTCACCCCTCCACTTT.

This clonotype was seen more than once but under ten times. The rearrangement joins TRBV9 to TRBJ1-2, with D uncertain. Germline CDR1 is SGDLS and CDR2 is YYNGEE. Trimming removed 3 bases at V and 4 bases at J, with 10 bases between. This CDR3 is 13 amino acids long. DNA for the CDR3: TGTGCCAGCAGCGGGGCTCGGCCCTATGGCTACACCTTC. This codes for CASSGARPYGYTF.

This clonotype was seen at least ten times. The chain joins TRBV4-3 to TRBJ2-5, with 9 bases aligning to TRBD2. This CDR3 has 15 amino acids. Germline CDR1 reads LGHNA; CDR2 reads YSLEER. V dropped 4 bases and J dropped 4; count of bases not matched to a gene: 7. CDR3 in amino acids: CASSRLAGARETQYF. Written as DNA, the CDR3 is TGCGCCAGCAGCCGATTAGCGGGGGCCCGAGAGACCCAGTACTTC.

The chain carries TRBV7-2 and TRBJ1-6, with 10 bases lining up with TRBD1. Germline V gene data show CDR1 as SGHTA and CDR2 as FQGNSA. This CDR3 is built from 15 residues. Germline trimming cut 3 bases from V and 7 bases from J; bases unmatched to any gene: 3. The DNA of the CDR3 is TGTGCCAGCAGCTTCCCGGGACAGGGGAATTCACCCCTCCACTTT. It codes for CASSFPGQGNSPLHF.

The chain recombines TRBV6-2 or TRBV6-3 with TRBJ1-1, with D unclear. The V gene's germline CDR1 is MNHEY and CDR2 SVGEGT. The CDR3 has 14 amino acids. Trimming stripped 7 bases from V and 1 base from J, with 13 bases between. DNA for the CDR3: TGTGCCAGCAACGGCTGGGGAGGGAACACTGAAGCTTTCTTT. It specifies CASNGWGGNTEAFF.

The chain carries TRBV10-3 and TRBJ2-7; TRBD2 might be the D (5 bases). This CDR3 spans 13 amino acids. Germline V CDR1 and CDR2: ENHRY, SYGVKD. The V and J ends lost 5 bases and 5 bases respectively, with 13 bases between them. CDR3 region: CAISREGANEQYF. CDR3 nucleotide sequence: TGTGCCATCAGTCGCGAGGGAGCCAACGAGCAGTACTTC.

This clonotype was detected only a few times. The chain recombines TRBV4-2 with TRBJ1-2; D is perhaps TRBD1 (6 bases). The V gene's germline CDR1 is LGHNA and CDR2 YNFKEQ. V lost 0 bases to trimming and J lost 1 base, with 12 bases between them. This CDR3 contains 16 residues. As DNA, the CDR3 is TGTGCCAGCAGCCAAGATCTGGGCAGGGGTAACTATGGCTACACCTTC. It translates to CASSQDLGRGNYGYTF.

The chain links TRBV7-2 to TRBJ2-7, with D possibly TRBD1 on 5 matching bases. V was cut by 4 bases and J by 5 bases, with 12 bases left in between. Germline CDR1 is SGHTA and CDR2 is FQGNSA. There are 13 residues in the CDR3. CDR3 in amino acids: CASSSLARDEQYV. The DNA of the CDR3 is TGTGCCAGCAGCTCCCTTGCCAGGGACGAGCAGTACGTC.

This clonotype has ten or more counts. The J gene is TRBJ2-4, the V gene TRBV12-3 or TRBV12-4; D not resolved. V was clipped by 5 bases and J by 11 bases, with 10 bases between them. The CDR3 totals 11 residues. The CDR3 nucleotides are TGTGCCAGCAGTGACAAGACGGTTCAGTACTTC. Protein product: CASSDKTVQYF.

A few counts support this clonotype. This rearrangement joins TRBV5-1 to TRBJ2-1; 8 bases are a match to TRBD2. The germline V gene encodes CDR1 SGHRS and CDR2 YFSETQ. The CDR3 runs to 12 residues. V shed 3 bases, J shed 15 bases, and the junction held 8 bases outside the gene matches. CDR3 protein: CASSSGTRVTFF. CDR3 in DNA: TGCGCCAGCAGCTCCGGGACTAGGGTGACGTTCTTC.

A few counts support this clonotype. The rearrangement joins TRBV30 to TRBJ1-5; 7 bases fit TRBD1. J lost 4 bases, V lost 5 bases, and 5 bases had no gene match. The CDR3 sequence is 13 residues long. Germline V gene data show CDR1 as GTSNPN and CDR2 as SVGIG (reference sequence). CDR3 protein: CAWGTGENQPQHF. For the CDR3, the DNA is TGTGCCTGGGGAACAGGGGAAAATCAGCCCCAGCATTTT.

This sequence joins TRBV4-2 and TRBJ2-5; 8 positions agree with TRBD2. The CDR3 totals 16 residues. After removal of 2 bases from V and 4 bases from J, the junction contained 9 bases not matched to a gene. Germline V gives CDR1 LGHNA, CDR2 YNFKEQ. Written as DNA, the CDR3 is TGTGCCAGCAGCCAAACGGGGGGGCCCCTCCGAGAGACCCAGTACTTC. Its protein product is CASSQTGGPLRETQYF.

This clonotype was counted a few times. The chain recombines TRBV12-3 or TRBV12-4 with TRBJ2-5; 11 bases agree with TRBD2. The V segment lost 4 bases and the J segment 4 bases; nucleotides outside the gene matches: 8. The CDR3 spans 16 residues. For the CDR3, the DNA is TGTGCCAGCAGTTCGTACCGACTAGCGGGGACAGAGACCCAGTACTTC. Protein sequence: CASSSYRLAGTETQYF.

This clonotype appeared a few times. The rearrangement links TRBV6-1 to TRBJ2-3, with D uncertain. Germline lookup yields CDR1 MNHNS and CDR2 SASEGT. V lost 3 bases, J lost 1 base, and 8 bases lay in between. This CDR3 region has 14 residues. The CDR3 DNA reads as TGTGCCAGCAGTGAGCAGGCGCGCACAGATACGCAGTATTTT. The encoded protein is CASSEQARTDTQYF.

This chain links TRBV12-3 or TRBV12-4 with TRBJ2-2; 8 positions match TRBD2. This CDR3 is 16 amino acids long. V was clipped by 3 bases and J by 6 bases; unmatched bases: 9. The DNA for the CDR3 is TGTGCCAGCAGTTTCTGGACTAGCAGTCAACCCGGGGAGCTGTTTTTT. This encodes CASSFWTSSQPGELFF.